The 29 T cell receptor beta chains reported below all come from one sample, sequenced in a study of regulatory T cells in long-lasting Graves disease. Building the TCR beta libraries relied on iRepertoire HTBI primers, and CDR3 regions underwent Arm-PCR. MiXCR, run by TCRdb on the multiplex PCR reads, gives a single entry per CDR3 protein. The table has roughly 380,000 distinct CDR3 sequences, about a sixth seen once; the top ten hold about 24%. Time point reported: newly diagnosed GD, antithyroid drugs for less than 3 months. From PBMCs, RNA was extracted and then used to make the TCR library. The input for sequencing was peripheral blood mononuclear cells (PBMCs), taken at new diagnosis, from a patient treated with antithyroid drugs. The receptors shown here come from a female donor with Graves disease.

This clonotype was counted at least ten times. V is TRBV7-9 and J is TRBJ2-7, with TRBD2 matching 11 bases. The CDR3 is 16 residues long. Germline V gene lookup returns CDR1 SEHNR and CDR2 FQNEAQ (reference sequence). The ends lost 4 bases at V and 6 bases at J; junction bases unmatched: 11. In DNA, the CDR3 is TGTGCCAGCAGCTCGCCCTATCTTAGCGGGAGGGCCGAGCAGTACTTC. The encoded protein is CASSSPYLSGRAEQYF.

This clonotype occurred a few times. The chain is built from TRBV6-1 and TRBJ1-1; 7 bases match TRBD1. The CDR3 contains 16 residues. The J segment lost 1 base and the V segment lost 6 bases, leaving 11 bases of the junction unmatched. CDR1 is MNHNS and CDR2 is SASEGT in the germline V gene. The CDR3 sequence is CASSSTTGTANTEAFF. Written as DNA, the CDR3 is TGTGCCAGCAGCTCTACTACAGGGACAGCGAACACTGAAGCTTTCTTT.

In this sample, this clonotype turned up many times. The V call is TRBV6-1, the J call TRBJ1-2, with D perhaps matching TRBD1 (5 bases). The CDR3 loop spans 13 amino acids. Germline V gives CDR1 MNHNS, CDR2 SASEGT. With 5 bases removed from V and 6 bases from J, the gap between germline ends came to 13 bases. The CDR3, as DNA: TGTGCCAGCAGTCCCGCAGGGAGGAATGGCTACACCTTC. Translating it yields CASSPAGRNGYTF.

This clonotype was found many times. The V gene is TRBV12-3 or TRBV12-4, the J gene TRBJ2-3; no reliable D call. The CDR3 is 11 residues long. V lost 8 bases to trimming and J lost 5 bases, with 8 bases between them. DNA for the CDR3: TGTGCCAGCGCACAAAAAGATACGCAGTATTTT. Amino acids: CASAQKDTQYF.

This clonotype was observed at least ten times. The CDR3 sequence is CSARAVSGAIQETQYF. CDR3 DNA: TGCAGTGCTAGAGCCGTTTCAGGGGCGATTCAAGAGACCCAGTACTTC. The genes are TRBV20-1 and TRBJ2-5; D is perhaps TRBD1 (6 bases). Trimming removed 1 base from V and 2 bases from J, with 17 bases in between. Germline V lookup: CDR1 DFQATT, CDR2 SNEGSKA (reference sequence). The CDR3 loop spans 16 amino acids.

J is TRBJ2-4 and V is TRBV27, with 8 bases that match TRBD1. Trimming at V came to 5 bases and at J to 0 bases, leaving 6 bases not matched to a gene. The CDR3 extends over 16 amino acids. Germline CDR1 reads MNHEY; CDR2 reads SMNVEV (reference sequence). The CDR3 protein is CASSPLDREAKNIQYF. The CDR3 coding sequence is TGTGCCAGCAGTCCTCTGGACAGGGAAGCCAAAAACATTCAGTACTTC.

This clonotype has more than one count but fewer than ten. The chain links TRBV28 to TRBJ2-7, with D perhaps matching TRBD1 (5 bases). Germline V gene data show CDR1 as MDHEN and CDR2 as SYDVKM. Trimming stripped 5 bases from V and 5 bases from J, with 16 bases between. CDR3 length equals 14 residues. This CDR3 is CASSRRVAGHEQYF. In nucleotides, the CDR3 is TGTGCCAGCAGTCGCAGGGTGGCTGGGCACGAGCAGTACTTC. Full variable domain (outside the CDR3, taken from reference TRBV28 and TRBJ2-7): DVKVTQSSRYLVKRTGEKVFLECVQDMDHENMFWYRQDPGLGLRLIYFSYDVKMKEKGDIPEGYSVSREKKERFSLILESASTNQTSMYLCASSRRVAGHEQYFGPGTRLTVT.

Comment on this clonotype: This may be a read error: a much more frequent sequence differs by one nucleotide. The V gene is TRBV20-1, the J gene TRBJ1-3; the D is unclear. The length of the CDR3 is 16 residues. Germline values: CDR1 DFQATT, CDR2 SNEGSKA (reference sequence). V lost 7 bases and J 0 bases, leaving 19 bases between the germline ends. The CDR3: CSVSGGRFHSGNTIYF. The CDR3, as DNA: TGCAGTGTTAGCGGAGGCAGGTTCCACTCTGGAAACACCATATATTTT.

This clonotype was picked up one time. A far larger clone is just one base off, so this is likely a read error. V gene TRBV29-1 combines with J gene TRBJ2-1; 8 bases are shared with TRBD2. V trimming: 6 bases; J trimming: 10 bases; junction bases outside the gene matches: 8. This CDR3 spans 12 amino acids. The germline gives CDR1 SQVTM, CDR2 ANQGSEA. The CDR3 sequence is CSVIAGTYEQFF. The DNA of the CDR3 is TGCAGCGTGATAGCGGGAACCTACGAGCAGTTCTTC.

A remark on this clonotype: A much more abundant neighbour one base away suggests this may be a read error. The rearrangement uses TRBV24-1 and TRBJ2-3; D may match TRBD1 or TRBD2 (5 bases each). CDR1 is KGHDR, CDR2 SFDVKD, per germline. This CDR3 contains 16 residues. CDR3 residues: CAASDPGRDAADTQYF. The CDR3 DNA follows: TGTGCCGCCAGTGATCCCGGCCGGGACGCCGCAGATACGCAGTATTTT.

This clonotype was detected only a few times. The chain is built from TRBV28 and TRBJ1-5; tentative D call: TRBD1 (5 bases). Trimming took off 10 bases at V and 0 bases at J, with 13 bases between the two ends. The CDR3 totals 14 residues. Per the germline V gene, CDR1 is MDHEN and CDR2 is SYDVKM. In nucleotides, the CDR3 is TGTGCCACCGGGGACGGCGATAGCAATCAGCCCCAGCATTTT. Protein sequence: CATGDGDSNQPQHF.

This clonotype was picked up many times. CDR3 sequence: CASSRDRNAGAFF. CDR3 in DNA: TGTGCCAGCAGCCGCGACAGGAACGCCGGGGCTTTCTTT. V and J are TRBV7-3 and TRBJ1-1; weak D call: TRBD1 (6 bases). CDR3 length: 13 residues. The V gene lost 5 bases and the J gene lost 11 bases, with 18 bases spanning the gap. CDR1 is SGHTA and CDR2 is FQGTGA in the germline V gene.

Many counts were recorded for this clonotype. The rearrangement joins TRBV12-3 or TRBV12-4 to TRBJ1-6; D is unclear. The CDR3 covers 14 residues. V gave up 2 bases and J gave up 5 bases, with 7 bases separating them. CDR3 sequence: CASSLIGHNSPLHF. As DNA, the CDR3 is TGTGCCAGCAGTTTAATCGGACATAATTCACCCCTCCACTTT.

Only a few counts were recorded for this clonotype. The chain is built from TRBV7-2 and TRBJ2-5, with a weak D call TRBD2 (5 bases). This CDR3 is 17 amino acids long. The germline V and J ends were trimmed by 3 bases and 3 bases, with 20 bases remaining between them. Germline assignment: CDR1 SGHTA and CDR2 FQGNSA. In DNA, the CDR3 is TGTGCCAGCAGCTTTGAAGTTCGGCTAGCCCAGAAAGAGACCCAGTACTTC. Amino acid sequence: CASSFEVRLAQKETQYF.

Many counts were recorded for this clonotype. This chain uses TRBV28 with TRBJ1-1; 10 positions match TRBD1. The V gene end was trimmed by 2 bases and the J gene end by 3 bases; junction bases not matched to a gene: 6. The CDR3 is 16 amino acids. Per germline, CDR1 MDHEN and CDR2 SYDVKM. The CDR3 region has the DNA TGTGCCAGCAGTTTACAGACAGGGGGCTTGGACACTGAAGCTTTCTTT. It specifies CASSLQTGGLDTEAFF.

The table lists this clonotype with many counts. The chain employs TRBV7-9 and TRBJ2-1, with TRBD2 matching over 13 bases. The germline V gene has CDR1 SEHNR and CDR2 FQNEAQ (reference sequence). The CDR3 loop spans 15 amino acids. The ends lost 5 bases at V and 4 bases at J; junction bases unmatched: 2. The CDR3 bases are TGTGCCAGCAGCCGGGGACTAGCGGGGTACAATGAGCAGTTCTTC. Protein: CASSRGLAGYNEQFF.

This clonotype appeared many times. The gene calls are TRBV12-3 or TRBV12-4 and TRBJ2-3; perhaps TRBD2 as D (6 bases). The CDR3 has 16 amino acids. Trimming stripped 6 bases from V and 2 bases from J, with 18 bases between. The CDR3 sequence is CASSPDGGRSTDTQYF. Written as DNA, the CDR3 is TGTGCCAGCAGCCCCGACGGGGGAAGGTCCACAGATACGCAGTATTTT.

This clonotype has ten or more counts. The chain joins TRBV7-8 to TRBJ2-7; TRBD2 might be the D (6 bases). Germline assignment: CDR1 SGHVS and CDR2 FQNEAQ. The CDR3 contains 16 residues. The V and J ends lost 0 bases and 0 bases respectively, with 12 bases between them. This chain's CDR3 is CASSLATDGSSYEQYF. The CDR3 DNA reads TGTGCCAGCAGCTTAGCAACTGACGGGAGCTCCTACGAGCAGTACTTC. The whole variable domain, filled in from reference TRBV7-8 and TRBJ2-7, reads GAGVSQSPRYKVAKRGQDVALRCDPISGHVSLFWYQQALGQGPEFLTYFQNEAQLDKSGLPSDRFFAERPEGSVSTLKIQRTQQEDSAVYLCASSLATDGSSYEQYFGPGTRLTVT.

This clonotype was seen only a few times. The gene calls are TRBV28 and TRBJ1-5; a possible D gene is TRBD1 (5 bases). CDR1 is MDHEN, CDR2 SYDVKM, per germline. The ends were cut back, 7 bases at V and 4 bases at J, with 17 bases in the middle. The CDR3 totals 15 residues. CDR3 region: CASTLRGGENQPQHF. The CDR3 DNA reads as TGTGCCAGCACCTTAAGGGGAGGAGAGAATCAGCCCCAGCATTTT.

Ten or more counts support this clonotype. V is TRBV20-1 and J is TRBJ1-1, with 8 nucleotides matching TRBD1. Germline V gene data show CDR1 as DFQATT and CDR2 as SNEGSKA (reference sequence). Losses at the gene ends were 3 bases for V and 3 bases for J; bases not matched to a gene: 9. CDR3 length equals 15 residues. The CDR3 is CSARDYRGADTEAFF. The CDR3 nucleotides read TGCAGTGCTAGGGACTACAGGGGGGCGGACACTGAAGCTTTCTTT.

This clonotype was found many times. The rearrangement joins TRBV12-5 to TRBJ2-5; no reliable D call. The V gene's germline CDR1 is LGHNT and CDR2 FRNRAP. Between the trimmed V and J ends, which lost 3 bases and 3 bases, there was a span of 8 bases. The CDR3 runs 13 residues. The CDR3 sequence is CASGLWTEETQYF. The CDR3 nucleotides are TGTGCTAGTGGTTTATGGACGGAAGAGACCCAGTACTTC.

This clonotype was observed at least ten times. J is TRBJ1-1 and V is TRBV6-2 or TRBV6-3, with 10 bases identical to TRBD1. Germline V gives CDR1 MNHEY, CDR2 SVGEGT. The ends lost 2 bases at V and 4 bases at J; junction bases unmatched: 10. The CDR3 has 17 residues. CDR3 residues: CASSYTQYRDRGTEAFF. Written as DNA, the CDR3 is TGTGCCAGCAGTTACACACAATACCGGGACAGGGGCACTGAAGCTTTCTTT.

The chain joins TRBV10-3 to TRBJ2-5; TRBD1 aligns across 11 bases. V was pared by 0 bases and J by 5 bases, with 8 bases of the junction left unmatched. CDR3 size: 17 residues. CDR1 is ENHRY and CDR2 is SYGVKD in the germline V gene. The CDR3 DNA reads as TGTGCCATCAGTGAGTCGAGCGGGACAGGGGGAGTGGAGACCCAGTACTTC. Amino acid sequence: CAISESSGTGGVETQYF.

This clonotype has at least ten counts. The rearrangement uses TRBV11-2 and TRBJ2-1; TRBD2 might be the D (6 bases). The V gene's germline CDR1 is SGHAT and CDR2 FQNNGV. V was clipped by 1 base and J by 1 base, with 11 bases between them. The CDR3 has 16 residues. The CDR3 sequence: CASSLVGSGSYNEQFF. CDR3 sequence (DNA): TGTGCCAGCAGCTTAGTGGGTAGCGGTTCCTACAATGAGCAGTTCTTC.

CDR3 sequence (DNA): TGCGCCAGCAGCTTAATAACAGGGGTACTAAATGAGCAGTTCTTC. The encoded protein is CASSLITGVLNEQFF. The chain couples TRBV5-1 to TRBJ2-1, with 7 bases that match TRBD1. CDR3 size: 15 residues. CDR1 and CDR2 from the germline V gene are SGHRS and YFSETQ. Trimming at V came to 2 bases and at J to 7 bases, leaving 9 bases not matched to a gene.

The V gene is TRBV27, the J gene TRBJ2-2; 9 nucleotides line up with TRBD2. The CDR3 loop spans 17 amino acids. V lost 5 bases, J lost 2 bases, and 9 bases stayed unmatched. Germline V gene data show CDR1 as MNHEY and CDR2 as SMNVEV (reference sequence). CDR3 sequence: CASSEDEAGGNTGELFF. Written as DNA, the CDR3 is TGTGCCAGCAGTGAGGACGAAGCGGGGGGAAACACCGGGGAGCTGTTTTTT.

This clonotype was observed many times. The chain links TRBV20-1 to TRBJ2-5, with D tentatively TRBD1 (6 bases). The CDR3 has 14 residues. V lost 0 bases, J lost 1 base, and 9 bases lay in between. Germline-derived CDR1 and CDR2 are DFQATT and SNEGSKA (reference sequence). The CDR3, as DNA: TGCAGTGCTAGAGATTTCAGGGGCCAAGAGACCCAGTACTTC. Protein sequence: CSARDFRGQETQYF.

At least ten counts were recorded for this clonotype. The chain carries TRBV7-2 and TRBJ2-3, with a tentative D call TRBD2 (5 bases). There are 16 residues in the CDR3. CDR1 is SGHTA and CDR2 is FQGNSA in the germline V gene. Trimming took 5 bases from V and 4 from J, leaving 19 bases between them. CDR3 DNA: TGTGCCAGCAGCCCCCTGGAGAGGGTTGGCGCAGATACGCAGTATTTT. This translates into CASSPLERVGADTQYF.

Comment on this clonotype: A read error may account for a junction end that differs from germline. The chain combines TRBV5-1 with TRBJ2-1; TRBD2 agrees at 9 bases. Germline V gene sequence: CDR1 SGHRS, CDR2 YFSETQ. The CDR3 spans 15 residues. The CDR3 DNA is TGTGCCAGCGGGAGGTTGGGGGTCACCTACAATGAGCAGTTCTTC. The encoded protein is CASGRLGVTYNEQFF.